The rows below give T cell receptor beta chains drawn from one sample of a study of regulatory T cells in long-lasting Graves disease. TCRdb recomputed calls from the multiplex PCR reads with MiXCR, one row per CDR3 protein. The table shows roughly 320,000 distinct CDR3 sequences, with about a sixth occurring only once. These data also formed part of another study, on T cells in Graves' hyperthyroidism and ophthalmopathy.

This material consisted of peripheral blood mononuclear cells (PBMCs), taken at new diagnosis, from a patient treated with antithyroid drugs. These receptors were collected from a man in his forties with Graves disease. Each CDR3 is given with its conserved first and last residue. D genes are given only for firm matches. The listing skips clone size in some rows; elsewhere it reads once, few, many or a size class.

cdr3_aa	cdr3_nt	d_call	v_call	j_call	clone_size
CASSLGQGVGGYTF	TGTGCCAGCAGCTTGGGACAGGGAGTTGGTGGCTACACCTTC	TRBD1	TRBV5-5	TRBJ1-2	.
CASSPGLSNEQYF	TGTGCCAGCAGCCCGGGTCTGAGCAACGAGCAGTACTTC	.	TRBV11-2	TRBJ2-7	.
CASSLSAGDDEKLFF	TGTGCCAGCAGCTTATCGGCAGGGGATGATGAAAAACTGTTTTTT	.	TRBV11-2	TRBJ1-4	many
CASTHPTGEHQPQHF	TGTGCCAGCACTCACCCAACAGGGGAACATCAGCCCCAGCATTTT	TRBD1	TRBV28	TRBJ1-5	many
CSVVIRAGGGDEQFF	TGCAGCGTTGTAATCCGGGCGGGGGGGGGCGATGAGCAGTTCTTC	TRBD2	TRBV29-1	TRBJ2-1	few
CSVGGTGRDTQYF	TGCAGCGTGGGAGGGACGGGGAGGGATACGCAGTATTTT	TRBD2	TRBV29-1	TRBJ2-3	many
CAWRWGSSSGNTIYF	TGTGCCTGGAGGTGGGGCTCCAGCTCTGGAAACACCATATATTTT	.	TRBV30	TRBJ1-3	many
CASSLTEGYGYTF	TGTGCCAGCAGCTTAACTGAGGGGTATGGCTACACCTTC	.	TRBV7-3	TRBJ1-2	many
CASSLRISQGSYEQYF	TGTGCCAGCTCACTCAGAATATCACAGGGCTCCTACGAGCAGTACTTC	.	TRBV18	TRBJ2-7	many
CAISESWWGQTRLLGEQYF	TGTGCCATCAGTGAGTCGTGGTGGGGACAGACCAGACTCCTCGGCGAGCAGTACTTC	TRBD1	TRBV10-3	TRBJ2-7	.
CASSGGVQETQYF	TGTGCCAGCAGTGGGGGGGTACAAGAGACCCAGTACTTC	.	TRBV2	TRBJ2-5	many
CASSPRQTNEKLFF	TGTGCCAGCTCACCCCGACAGACTAATGAAAAACTGTTTTTT	.	TRBV18	TRBJ1-4	many
CSVGRTGLEETQYF	TGCAGCGTTGGGCGGACAGGGCTGGAAGAGACTCAGTACTTC	TRBD1	TRBV29-1	TRBJ2-5	few
CASNIWGGNQPQHF	TGTGCCAGCAACATCTGGGGTGGCAATCAGCCCCAGCATTTT	.	TRBV7-2	TRBJ1-5	many
CASSQDPGTSGGADTQYF	TGCGCCAGCAGCCAAGATCCGGGGACTAGCGGGGGGGCAGATACGCAGTATTTT	TRBD2	TRBV4-3	TRBJ2-3	many
CASSRTLPRQGEERYGYTF	TGTGCCAGCAGCCGAACCCTCCCGAGACAGGGAGAGGAGCGCTATGGCTACACCTTC	TRBD1	TRBV28	TRBJ1-2	.
CSAWGVPSRDAISPTDTQYF	TGCAGTGCGTGGGGGGTTCCCAGTCGGGACGCCATATCCCCCACAGATACGCAGTATTTT	.	TRBV20-1	TRBJ2-3	many
CSASPGTTNEKLFF	TGCAGTGCTAGCCCCGGAACAACTAATGAAAAACTGTTTTTT	.	TRBV20-1	TRBJ1-4	.
CASRTGLAGAPRTGELFF	TGTGCCAGCAGGACAGGACTAGCGGGGGCCCCGAGGACCGGGGAGCTGTTTTTT	TRBD2	TRBV12-3/TRBV12-4	TRBJ2-2	.
CSVLSGRGSNEQFF	TGCAGTGTACTCTCCGGGCGGGGGTCCAATGAGCAGTTCTTC	TRBD2	TRBV20-1	TRBJ2-1	many
CAWSVGGTGNTIYF	TGTGCCTGGAGTGTAGGGGGGACTGGAAACACCATATATTTT	.	TRBV30	TRBJ1-3	many
CASSPGPMNTGELFF	TGTGCCAGCTCACCCGGACCGATGAACACCGGGGAGCTGTTTTTT	.	TRBV18	TRBJ2-2	many
CAWSFDYEQYF	TGTGCCTGGAGTTTTGACTACGAGCAGTACTTC	.	TRBV30	TRBJ2-7	many
CASSKGGDTQYF	TGTGCCAGCAGTAAAGGGGGCGATACGCAGTATTTT	TRBD1	TRBV2	TRBJ2-3	many
CASSTWDRAQSPLHF	TGTGCCAGCAGCACCTGGGACAGGGCGCAGTCACCCCTCCACTTT	TRBD1	TRBV7-2	TRBJ1-6	many
CASRKQGARTGANVLTF	TGTGCCAGCAGGAAACAGGGGGCCAGAACTGGGGCCAACGTCCTGACTTTC	TRBD1	TRBV6-1	TRBJ2-6	.
CASSPAGMPLEQYF	TGTGCCAGCTCACCGGCTGGGATGCCCCTCGAGCAGTACTTC	.	TRBV18	TRBJ2-7	many
CASTKSRVGETQYF	TGTGCCAGCACCAAGTCCCGGGTAGGAGAGACCCAGTACTTC	.	TRBV6-1	TRBJ2-5	many
CAWSVTSNEQFF	TGTGCCTGGAGTGTCACAAGCAATGAGCAGTTCTTC	.	TRBV30	TRBJ2-1	many
CASSVVGSSGNTIYF	TGTGCCAGCAGTGTCGTGGGGAGCTCTGGAAACACCATATATTTT	.	TRBV2	TRBJ1-3	many
CAWARDRGGNEQFF	TGTGCCTGGGCCCGGGACAGGGGAGGCAATGAGCAGTTCTTC	TRBD1	TRBV30	TRBJ2-1	many
CASGPTIRQGLRETQYF	TGTGCCAGCGGCCCGACAATCCGACAGGGCCTCCGAGAGACCCAGTACTTC	TRBD1	TRBV7-9	TRBJ2-5	once
CASSWDLAGTDTQYF	TGTGCCAGCAGTTGGGACCTAGCGGGCACAGATACGCAGTATTTT	TRBD2	TRBV28	TRBJ2-3	many
CASKGGTGVTGELFF	TGTGCCAGCAAAGGGGGGACAGGGGTCACCGGGGAGCTGTTTTTT	TRBD1	TRBV2	TRBJ2-2	.
CASSLEGVDQPQHF	TGCGCCAGCAGCTTGGAAGGGGTCGATCAGCCCCAGCATTTT	.	TRBV5-1	TRBJ1-5	many
CASSLKGGATTGELFF	TGTGCCAGCAGTTTAAAGGGGGGGGCGACCACCGGGGAGCTGTTTTTT	.	TRBV12-3/TRBV12-4	TRBJ2-2	few
CASSPDSSLHQETQYF	TGTGCCAGCAGCCCCGACAGTTCCCTTCACCAAGAGACCCAGTACTTC	.	TRBV11-1	TRBJ2-5	many